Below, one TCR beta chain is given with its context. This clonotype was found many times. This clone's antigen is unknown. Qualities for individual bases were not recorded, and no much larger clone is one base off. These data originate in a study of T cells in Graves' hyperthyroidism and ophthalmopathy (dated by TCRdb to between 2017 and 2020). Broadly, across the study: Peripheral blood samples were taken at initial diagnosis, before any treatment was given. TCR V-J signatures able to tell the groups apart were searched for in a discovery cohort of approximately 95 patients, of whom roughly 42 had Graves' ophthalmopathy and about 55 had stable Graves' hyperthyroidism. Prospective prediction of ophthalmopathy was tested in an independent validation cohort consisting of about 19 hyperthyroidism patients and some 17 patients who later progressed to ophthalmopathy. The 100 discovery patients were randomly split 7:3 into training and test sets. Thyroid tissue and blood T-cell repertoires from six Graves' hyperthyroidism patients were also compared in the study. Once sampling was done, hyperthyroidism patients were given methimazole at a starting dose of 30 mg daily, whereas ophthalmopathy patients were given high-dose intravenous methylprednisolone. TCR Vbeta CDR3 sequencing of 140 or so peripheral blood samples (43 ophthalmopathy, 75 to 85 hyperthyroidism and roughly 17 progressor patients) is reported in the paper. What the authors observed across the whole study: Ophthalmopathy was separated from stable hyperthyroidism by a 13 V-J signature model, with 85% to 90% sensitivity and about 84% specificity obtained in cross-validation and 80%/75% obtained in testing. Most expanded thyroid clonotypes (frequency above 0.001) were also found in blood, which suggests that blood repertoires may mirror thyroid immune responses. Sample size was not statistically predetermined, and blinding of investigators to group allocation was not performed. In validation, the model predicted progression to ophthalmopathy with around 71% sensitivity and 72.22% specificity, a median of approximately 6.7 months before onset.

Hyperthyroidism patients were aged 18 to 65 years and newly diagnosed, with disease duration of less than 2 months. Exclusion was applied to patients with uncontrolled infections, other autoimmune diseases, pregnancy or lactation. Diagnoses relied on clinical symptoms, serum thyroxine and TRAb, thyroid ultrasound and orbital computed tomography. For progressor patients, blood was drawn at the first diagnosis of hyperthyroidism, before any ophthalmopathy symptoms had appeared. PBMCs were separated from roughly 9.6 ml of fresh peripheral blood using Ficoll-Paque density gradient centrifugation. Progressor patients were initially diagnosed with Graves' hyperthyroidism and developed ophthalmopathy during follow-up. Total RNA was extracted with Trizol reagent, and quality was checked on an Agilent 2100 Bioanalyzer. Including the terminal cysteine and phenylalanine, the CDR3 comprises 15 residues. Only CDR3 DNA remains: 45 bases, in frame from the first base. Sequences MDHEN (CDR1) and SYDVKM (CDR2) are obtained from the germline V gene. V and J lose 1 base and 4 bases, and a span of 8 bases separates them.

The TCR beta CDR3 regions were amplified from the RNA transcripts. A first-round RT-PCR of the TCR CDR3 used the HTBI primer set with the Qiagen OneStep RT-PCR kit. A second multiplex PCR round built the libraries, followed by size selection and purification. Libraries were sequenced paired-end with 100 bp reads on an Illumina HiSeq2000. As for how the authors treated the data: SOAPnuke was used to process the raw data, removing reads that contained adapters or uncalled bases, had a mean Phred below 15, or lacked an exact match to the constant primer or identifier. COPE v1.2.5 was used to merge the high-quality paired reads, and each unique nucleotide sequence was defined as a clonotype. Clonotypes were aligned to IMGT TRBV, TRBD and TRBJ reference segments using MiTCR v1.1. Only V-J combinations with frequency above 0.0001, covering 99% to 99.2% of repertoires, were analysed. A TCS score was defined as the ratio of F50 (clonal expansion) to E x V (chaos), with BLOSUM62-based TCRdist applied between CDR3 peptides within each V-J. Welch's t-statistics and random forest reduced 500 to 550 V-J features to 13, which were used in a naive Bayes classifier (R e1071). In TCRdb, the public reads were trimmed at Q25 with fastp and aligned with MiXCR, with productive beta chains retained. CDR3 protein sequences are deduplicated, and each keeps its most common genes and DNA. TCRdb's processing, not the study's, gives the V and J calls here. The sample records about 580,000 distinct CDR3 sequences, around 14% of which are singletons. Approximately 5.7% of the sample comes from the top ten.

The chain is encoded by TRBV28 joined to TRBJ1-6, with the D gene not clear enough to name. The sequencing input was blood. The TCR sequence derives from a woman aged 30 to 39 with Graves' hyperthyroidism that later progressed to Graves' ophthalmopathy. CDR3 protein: CASSLLREYNSPLHF. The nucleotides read TGTGCCAGCAGTTTATTACGGGAATATAATTCACCCCTCCACTTT. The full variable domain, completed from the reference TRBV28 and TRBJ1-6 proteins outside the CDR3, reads DVKVTQSSRYLVKRTGEKVFLECVQDMDHENMFWYRQDPGLGLRLIYFSYDVKMKEKGDIPEGYSVSREKKERFSLILESASTNQTSMYLCASSLLREYNSPLHFGNGTRLTVT.